Listed below are T cell receptor beta chains from one sample, sequenced in a study of neurological immune-mediated disorders. TCRdb re-called the 5' RACE reads through MiXCR, storing one row per CDR3 protein. The sample lists approximately 100,000 distinct CDR3 sequences, around 3.3% occurring once. The sample was PBMCs. The receptors were sampled from a woman between 18 and 29 years old with multiple sclerosis. Each CDR3 is given with its conserved first and last residue. The D gene is left open where the match is weak.

j_gene	v_gene	d_gene	CDR3aa
TRBJ1-5	TRBV4-1	TRBD1	CASSPERTGNQPQHF
TRBJ2-1	TRBV5-1	-	CASSPIGGSYNEQFF
TRBJ1-1	TRBV18	TRBD1	CASSPGTGYTEAFF
TRBJ2-2	TRBV20-1	TRBD2	CSATTSGRSLITGELFF
TRBJ1-1	TRBV6-1	-	CASSPFRQATTEAFF
TRBJ2-3	TRBV7-8	-	CASSLVLRVEGGTTDTQYF
TRBJ2-7	TRBV12-3/TRBV12-4	TRBD1	CASSLGGQGVHEQYF
TRBJ1-1	TRBV7-9	-	CASSLVLGAGTEAFF
TRBJ1-6	TRBV20-1	TRBD1	CSAQGLGGPPSSYNSPLHF
TRBJ1-5	TRBV6-2/TRBV6-3	TRBD1	CASSYRDRFNQPQHF
TRBJ2-1	TRBV7-2	TRBD2	CASSLIGAGAYEQFF
TRBJ2-5	TRBV4-3	TRBD1	CASSLRQGVETQYF
TRBJ1-1	TRBV20-1	-	CSARQPGIEAFF
TRBJ2-6	TRBV5-1	-	CASSLPGAGANVLTF
TRBJ2-1	TRBV12-3/TRBV12-4	-	CASSLPGKDRGFDEQFF
TRBJ2-7	TRBV5-6	TRBD1	CASRSGGANEQYF
TRBJ1-2	TRBV25-1	TRBD1	CASSEGQGNYGYTF
TRBJ2-2	TRBV30	TRBD1	CAWSEGAHTGELFF
TRBJ1-5	TRBV24-1	-	CATSDPDQPQHF
TRBJ2-7	TRBV9	TRBD1	CASSVGRTGDYEQYF
TRBJ1-3	TRBV20-1	TRBD1	CSAPDRAGNTIYF
TRBJ2-6	TRBV5-1	-	CASSLSQPGANVLTF
TRBJ1-4	TRBV12-3/TRBV12-4	-	CASSAQGPNEKLFF
TRBJ2-5	TRBV5-1	-	CASSKLVEETQYF
TRBJ2-7	TRBV14	-	CASSRSGSDYEQYF
TRBJ2-5	TRBV6-2/TRBV6-3	-	CASSEGRLWEETQYF
TRBJ1-5	TRBV7-6	-	CASSQLPQTGTNQPQHF